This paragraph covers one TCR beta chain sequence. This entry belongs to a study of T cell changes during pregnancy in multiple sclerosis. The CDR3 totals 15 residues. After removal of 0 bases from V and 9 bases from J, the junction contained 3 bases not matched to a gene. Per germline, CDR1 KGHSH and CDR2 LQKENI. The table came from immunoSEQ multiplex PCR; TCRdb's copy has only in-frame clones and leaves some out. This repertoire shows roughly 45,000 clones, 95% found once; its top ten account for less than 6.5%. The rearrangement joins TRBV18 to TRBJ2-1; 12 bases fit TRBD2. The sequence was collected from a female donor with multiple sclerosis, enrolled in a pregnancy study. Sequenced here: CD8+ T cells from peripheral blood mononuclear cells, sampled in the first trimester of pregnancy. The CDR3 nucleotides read TGTGCCAGCTCACCACCGCTAGCGGGGGGGGGTGAGCAGTTCTTC. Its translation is CASSPPLAGGGEQFF.